The 17 T cell receptor beta chains below were found in one sample sequenced in a study of T cell responses to AZD1222 COVID-19 vaccine. The repertoire was sequenced with immunoSEQ multiplex PCR; TCRdb's copy has only in-frame clones and lacks some. The sample lists some 170,000 clones; 85% to 90% were seen once. The starting material was peripheral blood, obtained 28 days after the second dose of the MenACWY control vaccine. These TCRs come from an adult who received the MenACWY meningococcal vaccine as a control.

This clone has just one count. This rearrangement joins TRBV11-2 to TRBJ2-5, with D maybe TRBD2 (5 bases). Germline loops: CDR1 SGHAT, CDR2 FQNNGV. V lost 10 bases, J lost 1 base, and 13 bases lay in between. The CDR3 has 13 amino acids. DNA for the CDR3: TGTGCCACCCTGAGAGGGCCCCAAGAGACCCAGTACTTC. Translating it yields CATLRGPQETQYF. Combining the CDR3 with reference TRBV11-2 and TRBJ2-5 gives the whole variable domain EAGVAQSPRYKIIEKRQSVAFWCNPISGHATLYWYQQILGQGPKLLIQFQNNGVVDDSQLPKDRFSAERLKGVDSTLKIQPAKLEDSAVYLCATLRGPQETQYFGPGTRLLVL.

This chain connects TRBV7-9 to TRBJ2-7; D call uncertain. Between the trimmed V and J ends, which lost 5 bases and 0 bases, there was a span of 5 bases. This CDR3 comprises 12 residues. Germline V gene lookup returns CDR1 SEHNR and CDR2 FQNEAQ (reference sequence). The CDR3 DNA reads as TGTGCCAGCAGCCCCTCCTCCTACGAGCAGTACTTC. Translation: CASSPSSYEQYF.

The J gene is TRBJ2-7, the V gene TRBV5-1, with D possibly TRBD1 on 6 matching bases. V was trimmed by 4 bases and J by 4 bases, leaving 18 bases between them. The CDR3 loop spans 15 amino acids. The germline gives CDR1 SGHRS, CDR2 YFSETQ. CDR3 in amino acids: CASSPLVGASYEQYF. In nucleotides, the CDR3 is TGCGCCAGCAGCCCCCTCGTGGGGGCTTCGTACGAGCAGTACTTC.

This rearrangement joins TRBV7-9 to TRBJ2-7; D is undetermined. V lost 5 bases and J 2 bases, leaving 10 bases between the germline ends. The CDR3 loop spans 13 amino acids. Germline values: CDR1 SEHNR, CDR2 FQNEAQ (reference sequence). The CDR3 DNA reads TGTGCCAGCAGCCCCCTTGGCCCCTACGAGCAGTACTTC. Amino acids: CASSPLGPYEQYF.

This clone showed up just once. The J gene is TRBJ1-4, the V gene TRBV28; D remains unclear. The V gene lost 3 bases and the J gene lost 0 bases, with 11 bases spanning the gap. The CDR3 is made up of 16 amino acids. Germline loops: CDR1 MDHEN, CDR2 SYDVKM. In DNA form, the CDR3 reads TGTGCCAGCAGTTTGATGGGATCTGCAACTAATGAAAAACTGTTTTTT. As protein: CASSLMGSATNEKLFF.

The chain employs TRBV27 and TRBJ1-1; the match to TRBD1 covers 11 bases. Germline assignment: CDR1 MNHEY and CDR2 SMNVEV (reference sequence). The CDR3 runs to 15 residues. V lost 4 bases and J lost 1; bases outside the gene matches: 2. CDR3 amino acids: CASSSGTGGNTEAFF. CDR3 DNA sequence: TGTGCCAGCAGTTCGGGGACAGGGGGGAACACTGAAGCTTTCTTT.

The chain joins TRBV18 to TRBJ2-2; 9 bases line up with TRBD1. The V gene's germline CDR1 is KGHSH and CDR2 LQKENI. V lost 4 bases and J lost 1; bases outside the gene matches: 4. The CDR3 totals 16 residues. For the CDR3, the DNA is TGTGCCAGCTCACTAACAGGGGGCATGAACACCGGGGAGCTGTTTTTT. Protein: CASSLTGGMNTGELFF.

The gene calls are TRBV10-2 and TRBJ2-1; D is uncertain. V was shortened by 5 bases and J by 4 bases, with 0 bases between the two germline ends. Germline CDR1 WSHSY, CDR2 SAAADI. The CDR3 is 10 amino acids. The CDR3 here is CASSYNEQFF. In nucleotides, the CDR3 is TGCGCCAGCAGTTACAATGAGCAGTTCTTC.

The V call is TRBV6-5, the J call TRBJ1-1; the D is unclear. The CDR3 has 15 residues. V lost 0 bases and J lost 7, with 15 bases in between. In germline, CDR1 is MNHEY, CDR2 SVGAGI. CDR3 protein: CASSYSIHGHLEAFF. The CDR3 DNA follows: TGTGCCAGCAGTTACTCGATTCACGGCCACCTTGAAGCTTTCTTT.

The V and J genes are TRBV27 and TRBJ2-1; 7 bases map to TRBD2. The CDR3 runs 17 residues. The germline V gene encodes CDR1 MNHEY and CDR2 SMNVEV (reference sequence). V lost 4 bases, J lost 7 bases, and 16 bases stayed unmatched. The CDR3, as DNA: TGTGCCAGCAGTTATGGTGGGGCGGGAGTCTGGGAAAATGAGCAGTTCTTC. Its translation is CASSYGGAGVWENEQFF.

The rearrangement uses TRBV27 and TRBJ2-2, with D uncertain. This CDR3 has 11 amino acids. Germline CDR1 and CDR2: MNHEY and SMNVEV (reference sequence). The ends were cut back, 3 bases at V and 9 bases at J, with 5 bases in the middle. CDR3 amino acids: CASSFGRELFF. Written as DNA, the CDR3 is TGTGCCAGCAGTTTCGGACGGGAGCTGTTTTTT.

This chain connects TRBV4-3 to TRBJ2-6; D uncertain. Germline assignment: CDR1 LGHNA and CDR2 YSLEER. The CDR3 spans 16 residues. Trimming took 5 bases from V and 3 from J, leaving 14 bases between them. The CDR3 sequence is CASSSHRDVGANVLTF. The CDR3 DNA sequence: TGCGCCAGCAGCTCCCACAGAGATGTTGGGGCCAACGTCCTGACTTTC.

The sample holds a few counts of this clone. This chain uses TRBV18 with TRBJ2-1; 9 bases match TRBD2. This CDR3 is 16 amino acids long. CDR1 and CDR2 from the germline V gene are KGHSH and LQKENI. V shed 0 bases, J shed 6 bases, and the junction held 6 bases outside the gene matches. As DNA, the CDR3 is TGTGCCAGCTCACCACCGGGGGCGGGAGGGACCAATGAGCAGTTCTTC. Translating gives CASSPPGAGGTNEQFF.

This chain links TRBV10-3 with TRBJ2-1, with 11 bases lining up with TRBD2. Germline CDR1 is ENHRY and CDR2 is SYGVKD. The CDR3 covers 15 residues. V gave up 7 bases and J gave up 1 base; unmatched junction bases: 3. The DNA of the CDR3 is TGTGCCATCAAGGGGACTAGCGGATCCTACAATGAGCAGTTCTTC. It specifies CAIKGTSGSYNEQFF.

This clone came up a few times. The CDR3 is CASSPIRDTQYF. The CDR3 nucleotides read TGTGCCAGCTCACCAATCCGAGATACGCAGTATTTT. The chain uses TRBV18 and TRBJ2-3; no clear D gene. The V gene's germline CDR1 is KGHSH and CDR2 LQKENI. The ends were cut back, 2 bases at V and 5 bases at J, with 5 bases in the middle. The CDR3 length is 12 residues.

This chain joins TRBV28 and TRBJ2-5, with a weak D call TRBD2 (5 bases). Trimming pared 5 bases from V and 6 bases from J, leaving 16 bases between. Germline values: CDR1 MDHEN, CDR2 SYDVKM. The CDR3 sequence is 14 residues long. The CDR3 coding sequence is TGTGCCAGCAGTACTACCGGGGAATTGAAGACCCAGTACTTC. Residues: CASSTTGELKTQYF.

The CDR3 sequence is CASSQGAGGTQYF. In DNA form, the CDR3 reads TGTGCCAGTAGTCAGGGGGCAGGAGGGACCCAGTACTTC. The chain couples TRBV19 to TRBJ2-5, with TRBD1 identical over 8 bases. This CDR3 contains 13 residues. The V gene end was trimmed by 5 bases and the J gene end by 7 bases; junction bases not matched to a gene: 6. Per the germline V gene, CDR1 is LNHDA and CDR2 is SQIVND (reference sequence).